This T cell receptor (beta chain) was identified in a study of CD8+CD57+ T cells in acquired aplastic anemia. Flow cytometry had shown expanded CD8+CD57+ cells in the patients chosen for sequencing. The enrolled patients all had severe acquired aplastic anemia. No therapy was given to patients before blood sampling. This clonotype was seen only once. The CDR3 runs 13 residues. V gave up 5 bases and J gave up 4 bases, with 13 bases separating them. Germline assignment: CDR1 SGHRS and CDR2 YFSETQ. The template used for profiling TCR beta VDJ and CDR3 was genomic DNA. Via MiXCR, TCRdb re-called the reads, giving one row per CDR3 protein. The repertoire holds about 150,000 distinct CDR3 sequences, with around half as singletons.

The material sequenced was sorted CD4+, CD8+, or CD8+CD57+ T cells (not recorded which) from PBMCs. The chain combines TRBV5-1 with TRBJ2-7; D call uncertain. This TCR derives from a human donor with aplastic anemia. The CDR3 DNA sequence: TGCGCCAGCAGATCCCTGGATCAGTACGAGCAGTACTTC. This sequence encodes CASRSLDQYEQYF.